These T cell receptor beta chains were read from a single sample in a study of shared clonotypes between healthy human individuals. This table comes from immunoSEQ multiplex PCR, and its TCRdb copy is limited to in-frame clones, with some not included. This table holds about 490,000 clones, 79% found once. Sequenced sample: PBMCs. The receptors come from a middle-aged woman in good health. Some clones in this sample may be carry-over from other donors' samples. Each CDR3 is given with its conserved first and last residue. D genes are given only for firm matches. Size is omitted from some rows. Given values are once, few, many or a class for expanded clones.

cdr3_nt cdr3_aa d_call j_call clone_size v_call
TGCAGCGCCCAGGACGGATTGGACACTGAAGCTTTCTTT CSAQDGLDTEAFF - TRBJ1-1 - TRBV29-1
TGTGCCAGCAGCTTAGGAGCGGGACAAGAGACCCAGTACTTC CASSLGAGQETQYF TRBD2 TRBJ2-5 - TRBV5-4
TGCGCCAGTCCGAGGACAGGGGAGACCTACGAGCAGTACTTC CASPRTGETYEQYF TRBD1 TRBJ2-7 - TRBV23-1
TGTGCCAGCTCTAAGGGGGAAGACTATGGCTACACCTTC CASSKGEDYGYTF - TRBJ1-2 - TRBV18
TGTGCCAGCAGCTTAGATGGGGGGAATCGGGACCGCTCCTACGAGCAGTACTTC CASSLDGGNRDRSYEQYF - TRBJ2-7 - TRBV11-2
TGTGCCAGCAGCGTAGAGGGAAGAGATACGCAGTATTTT CASSVEGRDTQYF - TRBJ2-3 - TRBV9
TGTGCCAGCAGTGAATTACGTGTAGGGCCCTACGAGCAGTACTTC CASSELRVGPYEQYF - TRBJ2-7 - TRBV6-1
TGTGCCAGCAGCCCTAGGGGGTATACGCAGTATTTT CASSPRGYTQYF - TRBJ2-3 - TRBV11-2
TGTGCCAGCAGCCAACAGGGCTACGAGCAGTACTTC CASSQQGYEQYF - TRBJ2-7 - TRBV11-2
TGTGCCAGCTCACCGGTCCGGGACAGGGGAGCTGAAGCTTTCTTT CASSPVRDRGAEAFF TRBD1 TRBJ1-1 - TRBV18
TGCGCCAGCAGCTTGGGTGCGGGAGAGGCCGTCTACGAGCAGTACTTC CASSLGAGEAVYEQYF TRBD2 TRBJ2-7 - TRBV5-1
TGTGCCAGCAGCTCCTACCTGCCCGGGGATACGCAGTATTTT CASSSYLPGDTQYF - TRBJ2-3 - TRBV7-8
TGTGCCAGCAGCCCACAGGGTCGGGATCAGCCCCAGCATTTT CASSPQGRDQPQHF - TRBJ1-5 - TRBV7-3
TGTGCCAGCAGCTTAGCTTTGGCGGCGGACACAGATACGCAGTATTTT CASSLALAADTDTQYF - TRBJ2-3 - TRBV13
TGTGCCAGCAGCTTGGTGGGCCCTGGGGAGACCCAGTACTTC CASSLVGPGETQYF - TRBJ2-5 - TRBV5-4
TGTGCCAGCAGTCTCCGGCCCTCGGTTGGCTACACCTTC CASSLRPSVGYTF - TRBJ1-2 - TRBV6-5
TGTGCCAGCAGCCGCACTAGCGGCGTACTTAATTACGAGCAGTACTTC CASSRTSGVLNYEQYF TRBD2 TRBJ2-7 once TRBV7-9
TGTGCCAGCAGCTTGACAGGTGGTGGGGCGAACTCCTACGAGCAGTACTTC CASSLTGGGANSYEQYF - TRBJ2-7 - TRBV28
TGTGCCACCAGCAGAGATTTGGGGGGGGGCAATCAGCCCCAGCATTTT CATSRDLGGGNQPQHF - TRBJ1-5 - TRBV15
TGTGCCAGCAGCTTAGGGTCTTCGGAGACCCAGTACTTC CASSLGSSETQYF - TRBJ2-5 - TRBV7-9
TGCGCCAGCAGCCAAGAGACGACTTCCTACAATGAGCAGTTCTTC CASSQETTSYNEQFF - TRBJ2-1 - TRBV4-1
TGTGCCAGCAGCACCCCGGGACTAGGTTCGGATGAGCAGTTCTTC CASSTPGLGSDEQFF TRBD2 TRBJ2-1 - TRBV28
TGTGCCAGCAGCGTAGCCGGACAGGGACATGGCTACACCTTC CASSVAGQGHGYTF TRBD1 TRBJ1-2 once TRBV9
TGTGCCAGCAGCTTAGCGTCAGTGGTGGGGGAGACCCAGTACTTC CASSLASVVGETQYF - TRBJ2-5 - TRBV7-2
TGTGCCAGCAGCAAAGAACAGGCGGGAGGAGCCAAAAACATTCAGTACTTC CASSKEQAGGAKNIQYF - TRBJ2-4 - TRBV21-1
TGTGCCAGCAGTGAATGGACCCTCGGTGAGGGGCAGACCTACGAGCAGTACTTC CASSEWTLGEGQTYEQYF - TRBJ2-7 - TRBV6-1
TGTGCCACCAGCAGAGGTTTGGACAGCCGAATTTCCCAAGAGACCCAGTACTTC CATSRGLDSRISQETQYF - TRBJ2-5 - TRBV15
TGTGCCAGCAGTGAAAAGGAGGTGGCCGAGCAGTACTTC CASSEKEVAEQYF - TRBJ2-7 - TRBV6-1
TGTGCCAGCAGTGATCTCGGGACAGCCGGGGAGCTGTTTTTT CASSDLGTAGELFF TRBD1 TRBJ2-2 - TRBV2
TGTGCCTGGAGTATAAGCGGGATCTTCGAGCAGTACTTC CAWSISGIFEQYF TRBD2 TRBJ2-7 - TRBV30
TGCAGCGGAGGACAGGGGAACACCGGGGAGCTGTTTTTT CSGGQGNTGELFF TRBD1 TRBJ2-2 - TRBV29-1
TGTGCCAGCAGCTTAATGACGGGGAGGGATGAAAAACTGTTTTTT CASSLMTGRDEKLFF - TRBJ1-4 - TRBV7-6
TGTGCCAGCCTCCGACTAGCGGAACGAAAAGAGACCCAGTACTTC CASLRLAERKETQYF TRBD2 TRBJ2-5 once TRBV2
TGTGCCAGCAGCTTAGCCTACGGATCCTACGAGCAGTACTTC CASSLAYGSYEQYF - TRBJ2-7 few TRBV11-2
TGTGCCAGTAGTGTAGAAGCGGGAGTCAGGCACGAGCAGTACTTC CASSVEAGVRHEQYF TRBD2 TRBJ2-7 few TRBV19
TGTGCCAGCAGCGTAATCGGGGCCTCCAATGAGCAGTTCTTC CASSVIGASNEQFF - TRBJ2-1 - TRBV9
TGTGCCAGCAGCCCGGACACCGGTGGCGAGCAGTACTTC CASSPDTGGEQYF - TRBJ2-7 - TRBV7-3
TGTGCCAGTAAAGGCTCGGGGGCCTATAGCAATCAGCCCCAGCATTTT CASKGSGAYSNQPQHF - TRBJ1-5 - TRBV19
TGTGCCAGCAGTTCCCTGGGACAGGGGGGCACAGATACGCAGTATTTT CASSSLGQGGTDTQYF TRBD1 TRBJ2-3 - TRBV27
TGCGCCAGCAGCTTGGCCCCGGGGGCAAAGGCTGAAGCTTTCTTT CASSLAPGAKAEAFF - TRBJ1-1 - TRBV5-1
TGTGCCAGCAGCTTAGCTCGGGAATCTGAAGCTTTCTTT CASSLARESEAFF - TRBJ1-1 few TRBV7-2
TGCAGCGTTGGGTGGGGAGGCCGCACCGGGGAGCTGTTTTTT CSVGWGGRTGELFF - TRBJ2-2 - TRBV29-1
TGTGCCAGCACTCCGGGCTCGGGGTACGGAGGCTACACCTTC CASTPGSGYGGYTF - TRBJ1-2 - TRBV28
TGTGCCAGCAGTGGCTACGAGCAGTACTTC CASSGYEQYF - TRBJ2-7 - TRBV28
TGCGCCAGCAGCCACCGGTGGGGGGGCTCTGGAAACACCATATATTTT CASSHRWGGSGNTIYF - TRBJ1-3 - TRBV4-3
TGTGCCAGCTCACCTGCCCACACCCGGAACACTGAAGCTTTCTTT CASSPAHTRNTEAFF - TRBJ1-1 - TRBV18
TGTGCCAGCAGAAAGACGGGGCTCGAGGGAGTTGAAGCTTTCTTT CASRKTGLEGVEAFF - TRBJ1-1 - TRBV28
TGCGCCAGCAGCGTGATGGGGTCTGTATCGGGAGCACAAGAGACCCAGTACTTC CASSVMGSVSGAQETQYF - TRBJ2-5 - TRBV4-1
TGTGCCAGCTCACCACTGTGGGAGATCTCTGGAAACACCATATATTTT CASSPLWEISGNTIYF - TRBJ1-3 - TRBV18
TGTGCCAGCAGCTTAGATCCTTTAGCGGGAACGTACGAGCAGTACTTC CASSLDPLAGTYEQYF TRBD2 TRBJ2-7 - TRBV7-2
TGTGCCAGCAGTTCCGTCGGGGGAGCAGGGGATACGCAGTATTTT CASSSVGGAGDTQYF - TRBJ2-3 - TRBV6-5
TGTGCCAGCTCACCACCGGGACAGGGTTACGAGCAGTACTTC CASSPPGQGYEQYF TRBD1 TRBJ2-7 - TRBV18
TGTGCCAGCTTACTAGCGGACACAGATACGCAGTATTTT CASLLADTDTQYF TRBD2 TRBJ2-3 - TRBV13